The entry below describes one TCR beta chain. Study processing details: Estimated nucleated cell counts came from reference gene primer amplification. Sequencing used immunoSEQ multiplex PCR; TCRdb keeps in-frame clones, though not all of them. D and trimming were read from the DNA, whereas the V and J calls and clone size are those reported in that table. The table has fewer than 250,000 clones, approximately 80% seen once. This sample was included in a study of blood T cell repertoires in COVID-19. Study information: Researchers got acute and convalescent COVID-19 samples from the United States, Italy and Spain.

The V gene end was trimmed by 0 bases and the J gene end by 2 bases; junction bases not matched to a gene: 2. CDR3 size: 15 residues. The germline gives CDR1 MGHRA, CDR2 YSYEKL. This receptor was identified in a woman at least 80 years old with COVID-19, enrolled during active disease. The chain couples TRBV4-1 to TRBJ2-7, with TRBD1 identical over 9 bases. Sequencing was carried out using peripheral blood. The chain's CDR3 is CASSQDRTGAYEQYF. CDR3 DNA sequence: TGCGCCAGCAGCCAAGATCGGACAGGGGCCTACGAGCAGTACTTC.